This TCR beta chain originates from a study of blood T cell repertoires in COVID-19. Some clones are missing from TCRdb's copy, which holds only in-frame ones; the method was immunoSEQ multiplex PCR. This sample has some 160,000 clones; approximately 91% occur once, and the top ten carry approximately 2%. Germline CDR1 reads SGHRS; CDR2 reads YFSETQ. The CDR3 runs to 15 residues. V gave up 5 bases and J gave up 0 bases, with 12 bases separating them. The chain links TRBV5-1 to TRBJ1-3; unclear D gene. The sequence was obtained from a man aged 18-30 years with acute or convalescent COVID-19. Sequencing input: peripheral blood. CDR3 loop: CASSRQPSSGNTIYF. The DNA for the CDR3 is TGCGCCAGCAGTCGTCAACCGAGCTCTGGAAACACCATATATTTT.